The 15 T cell receptor beta chains reported below all come from one sample, sequenced in a study of cytomegalovirus exposure and HLA in healthy donors (dated by TCRdb to 2016 to 2017). The library was obtained by the immunoSEQ multiplex PCR assay. For the multiplex PCR, a mixture combining 60 forward primers for TCR Vbeta segments and 13 reverse primers for TCR Jbeta segments was used. TCRdb limited this immuneACCESS table to in-frame rearrangements with V and J called. A share of clones is missing; checked studies link under half to unresolved V genes, and the rest is unexplained. Present in this sample are around 92,000 clones, about 76% of which were seen just once. The ten largest clonotypes hold roughly 8% of the sample. Sequenced material: PBMCs. The receptors stem from a human donor in good health.

This clone was observed once. The chain recombines TRBV2 with TRBJ1-4; 9 bases are shared with TRBD1. The V and J ends lost 5 bases and 6 bases, in that order; junction bases with no gene match: 4. This CDR3 is 14 amino acids long. Germline V gene data show CDR1 as SNHLY and CDR2 as FYNNEI. Written as DNA, the CDR3 is TGTGCCAGCAGTCCGGACAGGGGTGATGAAAAACTGTTTTTT. It codes for CASSPDRGDEKLFF. Together with reference TRBV2 and TRBJ1-4, the CDR3 gives the full variable domain: EPEVTQTPSHQVTQMGQEVILRCVPISNHLYFYWYRQILGQKVEFLVSFYNNEISEKSEIFDDQFSVERPDGSNFTLKIRSTKLEDSAMYFCASSPDRGDEKLFFGSGTQLSVL.

CDR3 sequence reads: CAWSEKGKKYNSPLHF. The CDR3 bases are TGTGCCTGGAGTGAGAAGGGGAAAAAGTATAATTCACCCCTCCACTTT. The genes are TRBV30 and TRBJ1-6, with TRBD1 as a possible D gene (5 bases). Germline lookup yields CDR1 GTSNPN and CDR2 SVGIG (reference sequence). There are 16 residues in the CDR3. Between the trimmed V and J ends, which lost 1 base and 4 bases, there was a span of 14 bases.

CDR3 protein: CASSSAGRTEAFF. As DNA, the CDR3 is TGTGCCAGCAGCTCGGCAGGGCGGACTGAAGCTTTCTTT. The rearrangement uses TRBV5-6 and TRBJ1-1, with a weak D call TRBD1 (5 bases). Germline CDR1 and CDR2: SGHDT and YYEEEE. V was clipped by 3 bases and J by 5 bases, with 11 bases between them. CDR3 length: 13 amino acids.

The genes are TRBV27 and TRBJ1-4, with TRBD1 identical over 10 bases. V lost 4 bases and J lost 6; bases outside the gene matches: 8. The CDR3 is 16 residues long. The germline V gene has CDR1 MNHEY and CDR2 SMNVEV (reference sequence). CDR3 sequence: CASSSLRDRGDEKLFF. In DNA, the CDR3 is TGTGCCAGCAGTTCCCTCCGGGACAGGGGTGATGAAAAACTGTTTTTT.

The chain carries TRBV11-2 and TRBJ2-7, with TRBD1 as a possible D gene (6 bases). CDR3 length equals 16 residues. V was cut by 7 bases and J by 2 bases, with 21 bases left in between. Germline CDR1 SGHAT, CDR2 FQNNGV. CDR3 sequence (DNA): TGTGCCAGCAACCGCCACAGGGCCCTCTTAACCTACGAGCAGTACTTC. This codes for CASNRHRALLTYEQYF. Together with reference TRBV11-2 and TRBJ2-7, the CDR3 gives the full variable domain: EAGVAQSPRYKIIEKRQSVAFWCNPISGHATLYWYQQILGQGPKLLIQFQNNGVVDDSQLPKDRFSAERLKGVDSTLKIQPAKLEDSAVYLCASNRHRALLTYEQYFGPGTRLTVT.

V is TRBV2 and J is TRBJ1-4, with 8 bases identical to TRBD1. Losses at the gene ends were 3 bases for V and 5 bases for J; bases not matched to a gene: 5. This CDR3 has 15 amino acids. Per germline, CDR1 SNHLY and CDR2 FYNNEI. CDR3 sequence: CASSERTGRNEKLFF. DNA for the CDR3: TGTGCCAGCAGTGAGAGGACAGGGAGAAATGAAAAACTGTTTTTT. The full variable domain, rest sourced from reference TRBV2 and TRBJ1-4, is EPEVTQTPSHQVTQMGQEVILRCVPISNHLYFYWYRQILGQKVEFLVSFYNNEISEKSEIFDDQFSVERPDGSNFTLKIRSTKLEDSAMYFCASSERTGRNEKLFFGSGTQLSVL.

This clone was detected only once. The CDR3 DNA sequence: TGTGCCTGGACTAAGGACAGATCGACTTATTCACCCCTCCACTTT. The encoded protein is CAWTKDRSTYSPLHF. The gene calls are TRBV30 and TRBJ1-6; D may be TRBD1 (6 bases). Germline-derived CDR1 and CDR2 are GTSNPN and SVGIG (reference sequence). The CDR3 is 15 amino acids. With 4 bases removed from V and 8 bases from J, the gap between germline ends came to 18 bases. The entire variable domain, with the rest obtained from reference TRBV30 and TRBJ1-6, is as follows: SQTIHQWPATLVQPVGSPLSLECTVEGTSNPNLYWYRQAAGRGLQLLFYSVGIGQISSEVPQNLSASRPQDRQFILSSKKLLLSDSGFYLCAWTKDRSTYSPLHFGNGTRLTVT.

This clone appeared a few times. The rearrangement joins TRBV13 to TRBJ1-1, with a weak D call TRBD1 (5 bases). Per germline, CDR1 PRHDT and CDR2 FYEKMQ (reference sequence). The length of the CDR3 is 20 residues. Trimming took off 3 bases at V and 0 bases at J, with 26 bases between the two ends. The CDR3 DNA reads as TGTGCCAGCAGCTTGGGAGGACCCTTCACCGGGACCCTTATGAACACTGAAGCTTTCTTT. The encoded protein is CASSLGGPFTGTLMNTEAFF.

The chain couples TRBV7-8 to TRBJ2-1; 7 nucleotides line up with TRBD2. This CDR3 spans 15 amino acids. J lost 8 bases, V lost 4 bases, and 11 bases had no gene match. CDR1 and CDR2 (germline): SGHVS, FQNEAQ. The chain's CDR3 is CASSSVGLVGHEQFF. Written as DNA, the CDR3 is TGTGCCAGCAGCTCCGTAGGACTAGTCGGGCATGAGCAGTTCTTC. Complete variable domain (other parts from reference TRBV7-8 and TRBJ2-1): GAGVSQSPRYKVAKRGQDVALRCDPISGHVSLFWYQQALGQGPEFLTYFQNEAQLDKSGLPSDRFFAERPEGSVSTLKIQRTQQEDSAVYLCASSSVGLVGHEQFFGPGTRLTVL.

The chain combines TRBV5-4 with TRBJ2-7; 8 bases fit TRBD1. V dropped 2 bases and J dropped 3; count of bases not matched to a gene: 10. Germline V gene lookup returns CDR1 SGHNT and CDR2 YYREEE (reference sequence). This CDR3 is 16 amino acids long. The CDR3 sequence: CASSFGRTGSLYEQYF. The CDR3 region has the DNA TGTGCCAGCAGCTTTGGGAGGACAGGGTCACTCTACGAGCAGTACTTC.

This clone has just a few counts. V is TRBV19 and J is TRBJ1-5; tentatively, D is TRBD1 (6 bases). The CDR3 sequence is 13 residues long. The germline CDR1 and CDR2 sequences are LNHDA and SQIVND (reference sequence). The V end lost 5 bases, the J end lost 3 bases, and 8 bases lay between the germline ends. CDR3 loop: CASSRTVNQPQHF. The CDR3 DNA reads TGTGCCAGTAGTCGGACAGTCAATCAGCCCCAGCATTTT.

The chain has TRBV2 and TRBJ1-5, with 10 bases aligning to TRBD1. Trimming took 6 bases from V and 0 from J; bases not matched to a gene: 2. Germline-derived CDR1 and CDR2 are SNHLY and FYNNEI. This CDR3 spans 15 amino acids. CDR3 bases: TGTGCCAGCAGGGGGACAGGGGATAGCAATCAGCCCCAGCATTTT. This translates into CASRGTGDSNQPQHF.

This clone was detected only a few times. The chain combines TRBV19 with TRBJ2-5; TRBD1 aligns across 7 bases. The DNA end favors TRBJ2-7, so the J call may be wrong. From germline, CDR1 is LNHDA and CDR2 SQIVND (reference sequence). The CDR3 length is 15 residues. CDR3 in DNA: TGTGCCAGTAGTATAACGACAGGGAGCTCCTACGAGCAGTACTTC. It specifies CASSITTGSSYEQYF.

The V and J genes are TRBV1 and TRBJ2-1; the table's TRBD2 call for D was not verified on the DNA. TRBV1 counts as a pseudogene. This CDR3 is 15 amino acids long. The CDR3 sequence: CTSSPRGAGRYEQFF. The CDR3 bases are TGCACCAGCAGCCCACGTGGGGCGGGGAGGTATGAGCAGTTCTTC.

The chain employs TRBV6-1 and TRBJ2-7; maybe TRBD2 (6 bases). This CDR3 is 18 amino acids long. The germline V gene encodes CDR1 MNHNS and CDR2 SASEGT. The V and J ends lost 3 bases and 3 bases respectively, with 24 bases between them. The CDR3 region is CASSDATTTLAINYEQYF. The CDR3 DNA follows: TGTGCCAGCAGTGACGCCACGACCACCCTAGCGATCAACTACGAGCAGTACTTC.